The subject of this entry is one T cell receptor (beta chain). Unmatched junction bases numbered 11, after V lost 2 bases and J lost 7 bases. There are 17 residues in the CDR3. CDR1 and CDR2 from the germline V gene are SGHTA and FQGTGA. Profiled with immunoSEQ multiplex PCR; TCRdb holds only in-frame clones, not every one. In the table there are some 49,000 clones, 65% to 90% of which are singletons. This record comes from a study of blood T cell repertoires in COVID-19. About the study: Nucleic acid was either cDNA or gDNA, and it came from T cells, B-cell-depleted T cells, or PBMCs.

V and J are TRBV7-3 and TRBJ2-2; 9 nucleotides line up with TRBD2. Material: peripheral blood. This TCR was sampled from a woman aged 80 or older with COVID-19, enrolled during active disease. In DNA form, the CDR3 reads TGTGCCAGCAGCTTAGTCTCGATTAGCGGGAGCGTCGGGGAGCTGTTTTTT. Residues: CASSLVSISGSVGELFF. Complete variable domain (other parts from reference TRBV7-3 and TRBJ2-2): GAGVSQTPSNKVTEKGKYVELRCDPISGHTALYWYRQSLGQGPEFLIYFQGTGAADDSGLPNDRFFAVRPEGSVSTLKIQRTERGDSAVYLCASSLVSISGSVGELFFGEGSRLTVL.